This T cell receptor (beta chain) was sequenced in a study of Ad26.COV2.S vaccination and SARS-CoV-2 variants. At the level of the study: Enrolled in COV1001, the donor was in the Ad26.COV2.S trial arm, which received the vaccine. The authors gave Ad26.COV2.S intramuscularly, either once or twice 56 days apart. Study-wide results and limits: Recipients of either vaccine or placebo displayed similar breadth of non-spike TCRs.

In regard to this clone: Its antigen is undetermined.

The treatment denotes: approximately 18 received Ad26.COV2.S at low or high dose, single or two shots; roughly five received placebo; per-sample allocation not given. Samples came from day 63 after the first vaccine or placebo injection. An Ad26 vector carrying the Wuhan-strain SARS-CoV-2 spike served as the vaccine. The repertoire was sequenced with immunoSEQ multiplex PCR; TCRdb's copy has only in-frame clones and lacks some. The table records a few hundred thousand clones, over 75% of them present only once. Germline CDR1 SGDLS, CDR2 YYNGEE. CDR3 length equals 14 residues. The V gene end was trimmed by 3 bases and the J gene end by 3 bases; junction bases not matched to a gene: 5.

Sequences were derived from peripheral blood, sampled in a trial of Ad26.COV2.S vaccine versus placebo. This rearrangement joins TRBV9 to TRBJ1-1; 7 bases map to TRBD1. This clonotype was sampled from a person between 18 and 59 years old who received the Ad26.COV2.S COVID-19 vaccine or a placebo. Here the CDR3 reads CASSDGTEYTEAFF. The DNA of the CDR3 is TGTGCCAGCAGCGATGGGACAGAGTACACTGAAGCTTTCTTT.